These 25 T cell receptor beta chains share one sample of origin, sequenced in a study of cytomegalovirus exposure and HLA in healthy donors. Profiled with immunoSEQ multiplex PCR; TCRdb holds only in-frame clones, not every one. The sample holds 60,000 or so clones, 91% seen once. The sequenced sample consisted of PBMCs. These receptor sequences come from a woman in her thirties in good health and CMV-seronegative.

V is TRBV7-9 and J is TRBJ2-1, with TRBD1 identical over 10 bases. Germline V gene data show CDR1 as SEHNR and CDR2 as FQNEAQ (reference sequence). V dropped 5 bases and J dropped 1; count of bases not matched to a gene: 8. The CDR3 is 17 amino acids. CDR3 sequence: CASSPTPGQGSYNEQFF. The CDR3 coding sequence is TGTGCCAGCAGCCCCACTCCGGGACAGGGGTCCTACAATGAGCAGTTCTTC.

The CDR3 region is CAWTGAVYYNEQFF. CDR3 in DNA: TGTGCCTGGACTGGGGCAGTTTACTACAATGAGCAGTTCTTC. The V call is TRBV30, the J call TRBJ2-1, with D maybe TRBD1 (5 bases). Trimming removed 4 bases at V and 3 bases at J, with 13 bases between. The CDR3 consists of 14 residues. In germline, CDR1 is GTSNPN, CDR2 SVGIG (reference sequence).

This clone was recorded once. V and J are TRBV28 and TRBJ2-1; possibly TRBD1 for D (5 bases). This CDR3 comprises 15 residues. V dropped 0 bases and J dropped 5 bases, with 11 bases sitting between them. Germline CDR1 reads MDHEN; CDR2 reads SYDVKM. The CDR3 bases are TGTGCCAGCAGTTTATGGGCAGGGCCTAACAATGAGCAGTTCTTC. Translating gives CASSLWAGPNNEQFF.

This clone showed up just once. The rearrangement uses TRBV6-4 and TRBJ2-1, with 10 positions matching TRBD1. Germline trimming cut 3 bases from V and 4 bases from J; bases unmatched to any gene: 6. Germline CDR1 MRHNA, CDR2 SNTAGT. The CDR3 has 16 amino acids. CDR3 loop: CASSESGQGRYNEQFF. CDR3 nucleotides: TGTGCCAGCAGTGAATCGGGACAGGGGAGATACAATGAGCAGTTCTTC.

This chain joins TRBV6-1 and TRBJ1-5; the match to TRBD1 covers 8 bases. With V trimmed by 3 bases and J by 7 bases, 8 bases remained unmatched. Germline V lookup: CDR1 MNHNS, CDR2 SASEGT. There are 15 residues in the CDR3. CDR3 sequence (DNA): TGTGCCAGCAGTGATGCAGGGGGCATCAGGCAGCCCCAGCATTTT. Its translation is CASSDAGGIRQPQHF.

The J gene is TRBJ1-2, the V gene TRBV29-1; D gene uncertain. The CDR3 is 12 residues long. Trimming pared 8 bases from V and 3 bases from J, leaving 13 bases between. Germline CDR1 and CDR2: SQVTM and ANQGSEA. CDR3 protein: CSLTVGDYGYTF. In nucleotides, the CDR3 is TGCAGCCTCACGGTTGGAGACTATGGCTACACCTTC.

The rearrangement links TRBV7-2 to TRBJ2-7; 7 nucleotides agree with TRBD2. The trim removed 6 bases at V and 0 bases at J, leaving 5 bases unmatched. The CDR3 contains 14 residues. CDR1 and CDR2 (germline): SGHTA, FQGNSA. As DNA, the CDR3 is TGTGCCAGCAGTTCTAGCGGAAGCTCCTACGAGCAGTACTTC. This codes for CASSSSGSSYEQYF.

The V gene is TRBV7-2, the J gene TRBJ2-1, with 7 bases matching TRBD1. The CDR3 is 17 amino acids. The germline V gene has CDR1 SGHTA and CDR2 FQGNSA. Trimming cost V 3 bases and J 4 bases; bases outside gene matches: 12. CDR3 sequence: CASSLQFGTDIYNEQFF. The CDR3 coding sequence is TGTGCCAGCAGCTTGCAATTTGGGACAGACATTTACAATGAGCAGTTCTTC.

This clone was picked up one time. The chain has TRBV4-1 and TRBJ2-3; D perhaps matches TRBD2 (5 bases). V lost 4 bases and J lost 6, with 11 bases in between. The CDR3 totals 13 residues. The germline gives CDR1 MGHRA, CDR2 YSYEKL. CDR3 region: CASSPEPGDTQYF. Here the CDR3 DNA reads TGCGCCAGCAGCCCAGAGCCGGGGGATACGCAGTATTTT.

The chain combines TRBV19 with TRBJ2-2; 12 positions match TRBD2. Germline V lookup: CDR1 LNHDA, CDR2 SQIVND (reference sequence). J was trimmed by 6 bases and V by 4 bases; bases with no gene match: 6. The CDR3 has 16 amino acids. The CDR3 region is CASSTLGLAGPGELFF. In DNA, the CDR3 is TGTGCCAGTAGTACCCTAGGACTAGCGGGACCCGGGGAGCTGTTTTTT.

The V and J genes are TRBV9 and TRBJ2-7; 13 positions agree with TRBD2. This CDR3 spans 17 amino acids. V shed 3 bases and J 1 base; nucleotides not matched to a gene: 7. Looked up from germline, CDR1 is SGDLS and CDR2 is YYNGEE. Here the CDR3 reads CASSAGTSGDRSYEQYF. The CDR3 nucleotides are TGTGCCAGCAGCGCGGGGACTAGCGGGGATCGATCCTACGAGCAGTACTTC.

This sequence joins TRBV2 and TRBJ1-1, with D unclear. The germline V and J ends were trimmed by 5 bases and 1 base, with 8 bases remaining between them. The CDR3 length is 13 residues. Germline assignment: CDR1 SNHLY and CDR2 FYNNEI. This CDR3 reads CASSHPENTEAFF. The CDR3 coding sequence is TGTGCCAGCAGTCATCCAGAGAACACTGAAGCTTTCTTT.

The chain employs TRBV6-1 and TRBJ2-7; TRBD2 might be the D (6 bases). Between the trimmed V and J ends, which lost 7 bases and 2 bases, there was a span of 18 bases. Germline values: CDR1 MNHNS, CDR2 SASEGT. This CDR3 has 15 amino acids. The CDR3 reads CASTQSPREPYEQYF. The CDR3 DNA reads TGTGCCAGCACCCAAAGCCCCCGGGAGCCCTACGAGCAGTACTTC.

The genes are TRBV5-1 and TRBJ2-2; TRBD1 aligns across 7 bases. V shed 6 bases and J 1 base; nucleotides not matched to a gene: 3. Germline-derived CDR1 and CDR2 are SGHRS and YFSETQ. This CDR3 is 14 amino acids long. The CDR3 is CASKGTENTGELFF. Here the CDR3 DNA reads TGCGCCAGCAAGGGGACAGAGAACACCGGGGAGCTGTTTTTT.

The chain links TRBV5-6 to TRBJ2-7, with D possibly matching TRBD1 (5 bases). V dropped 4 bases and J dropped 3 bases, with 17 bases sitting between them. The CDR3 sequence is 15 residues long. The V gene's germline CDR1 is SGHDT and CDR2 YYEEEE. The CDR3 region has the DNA TGTGCCAGCAGCCCGGAACAGGCGCCCTTCTACGAGCAGTACTTC. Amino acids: CASSPEQAPFYEQYF.

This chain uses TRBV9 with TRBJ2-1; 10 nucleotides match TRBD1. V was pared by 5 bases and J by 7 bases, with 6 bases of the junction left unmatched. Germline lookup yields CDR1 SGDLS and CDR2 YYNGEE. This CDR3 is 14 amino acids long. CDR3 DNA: TGTGCCAGCAGTTGGGGGACAGGGGAAAATGAGCAGTTCTTC. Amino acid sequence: CASSWGTGENEQFF.

CDR3 DNA sequence: TGCGCCAGCAGCCAAGTTCTTCCGGTGAGGCGGGACACCATATATTTT. Its protein is CASSQVLPVRRDTIYF. The V call is TRBV4-3, the J call TRBJ1-3; D uncertain. The CDR3 runs to 16 residues. Trimming pared 1 base from V and 8 bases from J, leaving 18 bases between. CDR1 is LGHNA and CDR2 is YSLEER in the germline V gene.

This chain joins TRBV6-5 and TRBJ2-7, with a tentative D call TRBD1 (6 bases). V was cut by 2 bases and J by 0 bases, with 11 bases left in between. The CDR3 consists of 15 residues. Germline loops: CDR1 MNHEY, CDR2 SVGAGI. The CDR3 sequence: CASSYDPRGSYEQYF. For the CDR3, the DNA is TGTGCCAGCAGTTACGATCCCAGGGGCTCCTACGAGCAGTACTTC.

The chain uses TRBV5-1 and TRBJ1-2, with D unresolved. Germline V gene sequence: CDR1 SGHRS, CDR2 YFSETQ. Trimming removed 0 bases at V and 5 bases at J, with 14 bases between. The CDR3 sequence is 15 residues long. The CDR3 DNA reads TGCGCCAGCAGCTTGGAGCGGGAAAACGTATATGGCTACACCTTC. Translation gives CASSLERENVYGYTF.

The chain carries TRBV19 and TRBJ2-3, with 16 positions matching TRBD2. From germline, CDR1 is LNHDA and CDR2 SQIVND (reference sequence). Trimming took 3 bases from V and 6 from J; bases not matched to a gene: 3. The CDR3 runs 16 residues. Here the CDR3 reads CASSMGLAGGPDTQYF. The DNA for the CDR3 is TGTGCCAGTAGTATGGGACTAGCGGGAGGGCCGGATACGCAGTATTTT.

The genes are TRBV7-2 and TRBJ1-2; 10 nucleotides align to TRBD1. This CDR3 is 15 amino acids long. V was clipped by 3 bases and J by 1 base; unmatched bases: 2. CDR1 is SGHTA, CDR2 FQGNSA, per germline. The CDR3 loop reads CASSFGQGVNYGYTF. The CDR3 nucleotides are TGTGCCAGCAGCTTCGGACAGGGGGTTAACTATGGCTACACCTTC.

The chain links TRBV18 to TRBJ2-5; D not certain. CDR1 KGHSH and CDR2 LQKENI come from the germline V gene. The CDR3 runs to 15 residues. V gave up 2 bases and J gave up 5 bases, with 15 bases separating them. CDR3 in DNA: TGTGCCAGCTCACCATCTATTCGGGTCGGGGAGACCCAGTACTTC. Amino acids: CASSPSIRVGETQYF.

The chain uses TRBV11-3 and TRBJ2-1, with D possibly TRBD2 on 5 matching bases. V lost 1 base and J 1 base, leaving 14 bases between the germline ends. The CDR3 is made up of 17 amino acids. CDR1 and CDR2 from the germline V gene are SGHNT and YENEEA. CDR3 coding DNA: TGTGCCAGCAGCTTAGTAGGTGGGAGCGCTTCCTACAATGAGCAGTTCTTC. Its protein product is CASSLVGGSASYNEQFF.

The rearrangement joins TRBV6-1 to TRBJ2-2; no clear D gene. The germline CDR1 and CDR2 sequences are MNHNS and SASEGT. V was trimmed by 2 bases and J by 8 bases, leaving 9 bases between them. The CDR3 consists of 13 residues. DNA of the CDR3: TGTGCCAGCAGTGAACCTTTTCAGGGGGAGCTGTTTTTT. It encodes CASSEPFQGELFF.

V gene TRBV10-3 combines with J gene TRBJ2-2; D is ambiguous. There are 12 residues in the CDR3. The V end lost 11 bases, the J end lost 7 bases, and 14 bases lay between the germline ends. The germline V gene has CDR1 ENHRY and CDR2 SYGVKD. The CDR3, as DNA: TGTGCCCTGCGGCCCGAAGTCGGGGAGCTGTTTTTT. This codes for CALRPEVGELFF.